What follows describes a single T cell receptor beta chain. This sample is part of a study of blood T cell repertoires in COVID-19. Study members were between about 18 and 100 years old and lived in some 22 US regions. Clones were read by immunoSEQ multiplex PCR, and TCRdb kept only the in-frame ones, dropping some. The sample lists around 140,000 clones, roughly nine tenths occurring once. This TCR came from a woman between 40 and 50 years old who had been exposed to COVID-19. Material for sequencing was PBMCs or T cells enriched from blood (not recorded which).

For the CDR3, the DNA is TGTGCCAGCACCGAGCTGACTAGCGGGAAAGGTGAGCAGTTCTTC. Translating it yields CASTELTSGKGEQFF. The chain combines TRBV2 with TRBJ2-1; 11 positions agree with TRBD2. The germline V gene encodes CDR1 SNHLY and CDR2 FYNNEI. The CDR3 is 15 residues long. After removal of 7 bases from V and 9 bases from J, the junction contained 11 bases not matched to a gene. The variable domain in full, completed from reference TRBV2 and TRBJ2-1, reads EPEVTQTPSHQVTQMGQEVILRCVPISNHLYFYWYRQILGQKVEFLVSFYNNEISEKSEIFDDQFSVERPDGSNFTLKIRSTKLEDSAMYFCASTELTSGKGEQFFGPGTRLTVL.